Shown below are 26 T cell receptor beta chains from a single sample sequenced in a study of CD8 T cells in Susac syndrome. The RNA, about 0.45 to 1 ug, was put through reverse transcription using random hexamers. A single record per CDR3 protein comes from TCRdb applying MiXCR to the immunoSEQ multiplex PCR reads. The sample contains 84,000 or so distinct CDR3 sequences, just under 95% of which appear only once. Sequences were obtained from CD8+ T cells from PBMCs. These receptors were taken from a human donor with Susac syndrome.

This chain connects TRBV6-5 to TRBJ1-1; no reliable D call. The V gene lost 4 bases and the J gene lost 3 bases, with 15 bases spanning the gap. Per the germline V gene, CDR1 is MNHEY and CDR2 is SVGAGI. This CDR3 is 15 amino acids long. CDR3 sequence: CASSLGRQSDTEAFF. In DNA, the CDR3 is TGTGCCAGCAGTTTAGGGAGGCAGTCGGACACTGAAGCTTTCTTT.

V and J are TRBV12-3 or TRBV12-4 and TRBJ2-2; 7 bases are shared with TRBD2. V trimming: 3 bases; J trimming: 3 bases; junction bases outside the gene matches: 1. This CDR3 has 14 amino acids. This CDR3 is CASSFLADTGELFF. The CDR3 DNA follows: TGTGCCAGCAGTTTCCTAGCGGACACCGGGGAGCTGTTTTTT.

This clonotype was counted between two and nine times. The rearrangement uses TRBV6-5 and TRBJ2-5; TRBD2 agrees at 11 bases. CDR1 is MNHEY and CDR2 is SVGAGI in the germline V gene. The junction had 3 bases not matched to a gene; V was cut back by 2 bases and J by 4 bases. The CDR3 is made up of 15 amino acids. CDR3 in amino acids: CASSYGGLAGETQYF. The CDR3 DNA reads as TGTGCCAGCAGTTACGGCGGACTAGCGGGAGAGACCCAGTACTTC.

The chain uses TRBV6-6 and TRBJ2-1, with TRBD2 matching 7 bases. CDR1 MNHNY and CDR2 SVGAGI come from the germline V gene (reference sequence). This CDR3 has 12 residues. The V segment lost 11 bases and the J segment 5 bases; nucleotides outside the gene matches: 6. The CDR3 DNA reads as TGTGCCGCGGAAACTAGCGACAATGAGCAGTTCTTC. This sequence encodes CAAETSDNEQFF.

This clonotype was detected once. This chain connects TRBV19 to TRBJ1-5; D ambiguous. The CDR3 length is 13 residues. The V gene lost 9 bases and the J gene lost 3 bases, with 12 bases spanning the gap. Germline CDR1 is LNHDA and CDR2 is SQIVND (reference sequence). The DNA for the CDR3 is TGTGCCAGCGAGGACGGTTCCAATCAGCCCCAGCATTTT. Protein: CASEDGSNQPQHF. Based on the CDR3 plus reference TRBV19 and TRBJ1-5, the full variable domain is DGGITQSPKYLFRKEGQNVTLSCEQNLNHDAMYWYRQDPGQGLRLIYYSQIVNDFQKGDIAEGYSVSREKKESFPLTVTSAQKNPTAFYLCASEDGSNQPQHFGDGTRLSIL.

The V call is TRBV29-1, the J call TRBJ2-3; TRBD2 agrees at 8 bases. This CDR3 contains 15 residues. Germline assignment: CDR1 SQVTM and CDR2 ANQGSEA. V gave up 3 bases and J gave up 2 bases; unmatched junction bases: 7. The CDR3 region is CSVEWSSGVTDTQYF. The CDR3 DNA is TGCAGCGTTGAGTGGAGTAGCGGGGTCACAGATACGCAGTATTTT.

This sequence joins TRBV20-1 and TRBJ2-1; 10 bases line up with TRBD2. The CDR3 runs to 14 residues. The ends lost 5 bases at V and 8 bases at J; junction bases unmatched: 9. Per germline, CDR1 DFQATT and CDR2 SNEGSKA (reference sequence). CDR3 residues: CSAFPGLAYDEQFF. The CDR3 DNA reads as TGCAGTGCTTTTCCGGGACTAGCGTACGATGAGCAGTTCTTC.

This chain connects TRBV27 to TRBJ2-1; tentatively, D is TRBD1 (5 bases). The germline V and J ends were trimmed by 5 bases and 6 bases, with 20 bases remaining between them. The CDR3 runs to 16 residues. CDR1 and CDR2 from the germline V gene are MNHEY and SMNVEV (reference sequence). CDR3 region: CASSQGQKGIRNEQFF. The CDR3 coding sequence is TGTGCCAGCAGTCAGGGCCAAAAAGGTATCCGCAATGAGCAGTTCTTC.

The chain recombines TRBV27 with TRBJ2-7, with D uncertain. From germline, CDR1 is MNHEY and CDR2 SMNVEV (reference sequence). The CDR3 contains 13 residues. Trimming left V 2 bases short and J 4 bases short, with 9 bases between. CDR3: CASSLGLYYEQYF. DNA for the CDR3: TGTGCCAGCAGTTTAGGCCTCTATTACGAGCAGTACTTC.

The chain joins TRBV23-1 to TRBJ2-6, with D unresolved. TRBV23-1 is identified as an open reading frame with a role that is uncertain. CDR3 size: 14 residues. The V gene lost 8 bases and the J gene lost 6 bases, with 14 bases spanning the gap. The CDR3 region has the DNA TGCGCCAGCTGTTCCGGCGGATCGGCCAACGTCCTGACTTTC. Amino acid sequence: CASCSGGSANVLTF.

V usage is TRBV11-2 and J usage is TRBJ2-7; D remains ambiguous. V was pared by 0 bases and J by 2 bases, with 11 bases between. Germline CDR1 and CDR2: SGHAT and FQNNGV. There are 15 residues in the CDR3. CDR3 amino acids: CASSLEVSPPYEQYF. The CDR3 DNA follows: TGTGCCAGCAGCTTAGAGGTCTCGCCCCCCTACGAGCAGTACTTC.

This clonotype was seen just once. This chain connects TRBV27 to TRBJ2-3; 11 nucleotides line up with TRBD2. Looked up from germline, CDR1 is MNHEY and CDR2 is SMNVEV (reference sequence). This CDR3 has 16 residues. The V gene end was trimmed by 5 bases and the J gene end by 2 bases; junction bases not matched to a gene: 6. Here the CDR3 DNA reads TGTGCCAGCAGTGGGGGACTAGCGGTCCCCACAGATACGCAGTATTTT. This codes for CASSGGLAVPTDTQYF.

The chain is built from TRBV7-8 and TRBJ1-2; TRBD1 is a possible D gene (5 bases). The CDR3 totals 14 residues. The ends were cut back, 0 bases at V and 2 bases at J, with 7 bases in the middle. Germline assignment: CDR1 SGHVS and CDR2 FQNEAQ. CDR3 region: CASSLAGPNYGYTF. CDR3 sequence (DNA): TGTGCCAGCAGCTTAGCGGGACCCAACTATGGCTACACCTTC. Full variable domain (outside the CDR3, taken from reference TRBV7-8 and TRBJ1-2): GAGVSQSPRYKVAKRGQDVALRCDPISGHVSLFWYQQALGQGPEFLTYFQNEAQLDKSGLPSDRFFAERPEGSVSTLKIQRTQQEDSAVYLCASSLAGPNYGYTFGSGTRLTVV.

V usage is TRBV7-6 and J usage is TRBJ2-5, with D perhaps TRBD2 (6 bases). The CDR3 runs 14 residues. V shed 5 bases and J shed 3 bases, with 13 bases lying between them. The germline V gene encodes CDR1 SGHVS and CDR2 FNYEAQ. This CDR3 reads CASSQRDWEETQYF. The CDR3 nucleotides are TGTGCCAGCAGCCAGAGGGACTGGGAAGAGACCCAGTACTTC.

As DNA, the CDR3 is TGCAGCGTTGAAGATAGGAGGGCCAAAAACATTCAGTACTTC. Protein product: CSVEDRRAKNIQYF. The V gene is TRBV29-1, the J gene TRBJ2-4; perhaps TRBD2 as D (5 bases). The CDR3 totals 14 residues. CDR1 and CDR2 from the germline V gene are SQVTM and ANQGSEA. Trimming cost V 0 bases and J 1 base, with 7 bases left between them.

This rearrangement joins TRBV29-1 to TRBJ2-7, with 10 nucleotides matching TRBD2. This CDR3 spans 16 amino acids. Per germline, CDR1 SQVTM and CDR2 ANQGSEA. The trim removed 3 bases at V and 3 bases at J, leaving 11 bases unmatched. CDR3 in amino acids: CSVEGLAGAMGYEQYF. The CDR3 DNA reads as TGCAGCGTTGAGGGGCTAGCGGGAGCTATGGGCTACGAGCAGTACTTC.

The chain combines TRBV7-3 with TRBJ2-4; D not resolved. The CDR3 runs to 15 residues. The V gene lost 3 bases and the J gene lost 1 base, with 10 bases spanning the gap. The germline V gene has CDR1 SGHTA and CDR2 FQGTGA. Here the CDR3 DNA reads TGTGCCAGCAGCTTTGGCCCTGGGGCCAAAAACATTCAGTACTTC. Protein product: CASSFGPGAKNIQYF.

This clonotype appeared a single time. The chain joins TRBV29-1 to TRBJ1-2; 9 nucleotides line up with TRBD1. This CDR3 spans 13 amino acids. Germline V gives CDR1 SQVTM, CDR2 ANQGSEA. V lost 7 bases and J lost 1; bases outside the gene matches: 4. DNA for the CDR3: TGCAGCGGGGACAGGGTGGATAACTATGGCTACACCTTC. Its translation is CSGDRVDNYGYTF.

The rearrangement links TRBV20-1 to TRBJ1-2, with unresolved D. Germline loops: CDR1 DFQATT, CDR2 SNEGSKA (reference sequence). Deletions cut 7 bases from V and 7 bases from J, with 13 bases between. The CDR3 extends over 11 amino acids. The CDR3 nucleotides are TGCAGTGATCAGGAGGCTTTTGGCTACACCTTC. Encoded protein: CSDQEAFGYTF.

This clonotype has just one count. The DNA for the CDR3 is TGCAGTGCTACCACTATGGCCGGGGAGCTGTTTTTT. As protein: CSATTMAGELFF. This sequence joins TRBV20-1 and TRBJ2-2, with D hard to call. Trimming cost V 4 bases and J 6 bases, with 9 bases left between them. Germline V CDR1 and CDR2: DFQATT, SNEGSKA (reference sequence). CDR3 length: 12 amino acids.

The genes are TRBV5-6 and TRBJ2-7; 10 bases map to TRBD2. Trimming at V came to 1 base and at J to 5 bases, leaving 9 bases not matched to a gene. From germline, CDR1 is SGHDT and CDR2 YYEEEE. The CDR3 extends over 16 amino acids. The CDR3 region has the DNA TGTGCCAGCAGCTTGCGGCGGCTAGCGGGAGATAACGAGCAGTACTTC. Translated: CASSLRRLAGDNEQYF.

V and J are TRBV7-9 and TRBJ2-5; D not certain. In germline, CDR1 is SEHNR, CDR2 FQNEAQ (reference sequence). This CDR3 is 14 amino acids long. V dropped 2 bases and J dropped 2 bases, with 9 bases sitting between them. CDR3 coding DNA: TGTGCCAGCAGCTTACCAGCGCCTCAAGAGACCCAGTACTTC. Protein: CASSLPAPQETQYF.

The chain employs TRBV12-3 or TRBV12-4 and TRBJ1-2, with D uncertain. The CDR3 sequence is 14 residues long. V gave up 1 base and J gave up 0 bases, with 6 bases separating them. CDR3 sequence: CASSLGQSNYGYTF. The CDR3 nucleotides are TGTGCCAGCAGTTTAGGGCAGTCTAACTATGGCTACACCTTC.

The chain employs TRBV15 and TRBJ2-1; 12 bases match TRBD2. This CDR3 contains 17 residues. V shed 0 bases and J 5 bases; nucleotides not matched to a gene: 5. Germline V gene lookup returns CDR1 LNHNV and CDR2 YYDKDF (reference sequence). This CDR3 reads CATSRDDRLAGDNEQFF. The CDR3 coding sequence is TGTGCCACCAGCAGAGATGACCGACTAGCGGGGGACAATGAGCAGTTCTTC.

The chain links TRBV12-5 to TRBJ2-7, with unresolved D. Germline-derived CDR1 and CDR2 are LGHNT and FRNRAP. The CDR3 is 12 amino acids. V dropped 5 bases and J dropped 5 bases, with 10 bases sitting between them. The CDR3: CASGQTLHEQYF. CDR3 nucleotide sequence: TGTGCTAGTGGTCAGACCCTCCACGAGCAGTACTTC.

The CDR3 region is CASSPRYGETNGANVLTF. The CDR3 DNA reads TGTGCCAGCAGCCCCCGTTACGGGGAGACGAATGGGGCCAACGTCCTGACTTTC. The rearrangement uses TRBV7-9 and TRBJ2-6; tentative D call: TRBD2 (5 bases). Trimming removed 5 bases from V and 3 bases from J, with 20 bases in between. This CDR3 has 18 amino acids. From germline, CDR1 is SEHNR and CDR2 FQNEAQ (reference sequence).